The 7 T cell receptor beta chains given below trace back to one sample, sequenced in a study of response to subunit inactivated influenza vaccine. TCRdb called the RT-PCR reads again in MiXCR, with one record for every CDR3 protein. Of a few hundred thousand distinct CDR3 sequences listed, 11% to 15% are singletons. Sequences were derived from PBMCs from blood, sampled 11 to 12 days after vaccination. These receptors were obtained from a man in his fifties or sixties who received an inactivated influenza vaccine.

This clonotype was seen a handful of times. This sequence joins TRBV28 and TRBJ2-7; 10 positions match TRBD1. The CDR3 covers 17 residues. The germline V gene has CDR1 MDHEN and CDR2 SYDVKM. V was pared by 1 base and J by 2 bases, with 8 bases of the junction left unmatched. The CDR3 nucleotides read TGTGCCAGCAGTTTATCAGTTGGGACAGGGGTCACCTACGAGCAGTACTTC. Protein: CASSLSVGTGVTYEQYF.

This chain links TRBV21-1 with TRBJ2-5; TRBD1, as called in the table, went unchecked against the DNA. TRBV21-1 is a listed pseudogene. There are 16 residues in the CDR3. This chain's CDR3 is CASSKVSAAPEETQYF. CDR3 nucleotide sequence: TGTGCCAGCAGCAAAGTATCGGCAGCGCCCGAAGAGACCCAGTACTTC.

The V call is TRBV29-1, the J call TRBJ2-7, with D perhaps being TRBD1 or TRBD2 (6 bases each). The CDR3 consists of 13 residues. V was trimmed by 0 bases and J by 5 bases, leaving 11 bases between them. The germline V gene encodes CDR1 SQVTM and CDR2 ANQGSEA. CDR3 bases: TGCAGCGTTGAAGACGACAGGAGGGACGAGCAGTACTTC. Protein product: CSVEDDRRDEQYF.

The chain employs TRBV4-3 and TRBJ2-7; 7 nucleotides line up with TRBD2. V lost 4 bases and J lost 4; bases outside the gene matches: 4. The length of the CDR3 is 13 residues. Germline V gene lookup returns CDR1 LGHNA and CDR2 YSLEER. This CDR3 reads CASSPGEGYEQYF. The CDR3 DNA reads as TGCGCCAGCAGCCCCGGGGAGGGGTACGAGCAGTACTTC.

This clonotype was seen ten or more times. J is TRBJ1-2 and V is TRBV2; a possible D gene is TRBD1 (6 bases). The CDR3 has 13 residues. V was shortened by 6 bases and J by 2 bases, with 10 bases between the two germline ends. CDR1 SNHLY and CDR2 FYNNEI come from the germline V gene. CDR3 nucleotides: TGTGCCAGCAGCGAGGACAGAAACTATGGCTACACCTTC. It translates to CASSEDRNYGYTF.

The chain combines TRBV6-1 with TRBJ1-1; perhaps TRBD1 as D (5 bases). This CDR3 has 14 residues. Trimming took off 8 bases at V and 3 bases at J, with 16 bases between the two ends. Per germline, CDR1 MNHNS and CDR2 SASEGT. CDR3 in DNA: TGTGCCAGCGGGGGGAGGGAAGGGGACACTGAAGCTTTCTTT. Encoded protein: CASGGREGDTEAFF.

This clonotype was seen a handful of times. This chain connects TRBV9 to TRBJ2-5; D gene uncertain. Trimming took off 4 bases at V and 5 bases at J, with 15 bases between the two ends. Germline CDR1 SGDLS, CDR2 YYNGEE. This CDR3 has 14 residues. This chain's CDR3 is CASSPRSTRETQYF. CDR3 nucleotides: TGTGCCAGCAGCCCTCGATCGACGAGGGAGACCCAGTACTTC. The full variable domain, rest sourced from reference TRBV9 and TRBJ2-5, is DSGVTQTPKHLITATGQRVTLRCSPRSGDLSVYWYQQSLDQGLQFLIQYYNGEERAKGNILERFSAQQFPDLHSELNLSSLELGDSALYFCASSPRSTRETQYFGPGTRLLVL.